This is a list of T cell receptor beta chains from one sample in a study of metastatic and nonmetastatic thyroid tumors. TCRdb re-called clones from the PCR reads using MiXCR. The repertoire holds about 50,000 clones, 20% to 25% seen once, with about 3.9% in the top ten. The material sequenced was blood. Every receptor here comes from a female donor with papillary thyroid cancer or a benign thyroid nodule (not recorded which). Some clones in this sample may be carry-over from other donors' samples. CDR3s include the opening cysteine and the closing phenylalanine or tryptophan. The order of the fields is clone size, J gene, V gene, D gene, CDR3 DNA, CDR3 protein. D genes are given only for firm matches. The size of a clone is reported for some rows only, either as once, few or many, or as a class for expanded clones.

clone_size: many
j_call: TRBJ1-1
v_call: TRBV6-1
d_call: NA
cdr3_nt: TGTGCCAGCAGTTCCCGGTGGGAGGGACCTTTCTTT
cdr3_aa: CASSSRWEGPFF

clone_size: few
j_call: TRBJ1-1
v_call: TRBV10-2
d_call: NA
cdr3_nt: TGCGCCAGCAGGGGGGTATGGGGGGCAGGTGAAGCTTTCTTT
cdr3_aa: CASRGVWGAGEAFF

clone_size: medium-sized
j_call: TRBJ1-2
v_call: TRBV28
d_call: NA
cdr3_nt: TGTGCCAGCAGTTTAGGGGGGGCCATAAACTATGGCTACACCTTC
cdr3_aa: CASSLGGAINYGYTF

clone_size: many
j_call: TRBJ2-5
v_call: TRBV3-1
d_call: TRBD1
cdr3_nt: TGTGCCAGCAGCCGGGCGGACACAGGGGAAGAGACCCAGTACTTC
cdr3_aa: CASSRADTGEETQYF

clone_size: many
j_call: TRBJ2-7
v_call: TRBV19
d_call: TRBD2
cdr3_nt: TGTGCCAGTAGCCGGACTAGCGGGAACTACGAGCAGTACTTC
cdr3_aa: CASSRTSGNYEQYF

clone_size: many
j_call: TRBJ1-3
v_call: TRBV6-4
d_call: NA
cdr3_nt: TGTGCCAGCAGTGACTCTCCCGAGAGAAACACCATATATTTT
cdr3_aa: CASSDSPERNTIYF

clone_size: many
j_call: TRBJ1-4
v_call: TRBV3-1
d_call: NA
cdr3_nt: TGTGCCAGCTCCCGGCTCGGGAGCATTAATGAAAAACTGTTTTTT
cdr3_aa: CASSRLGSINEKLFF

clone_size: many
j_call: TRBJ2-1
v_call: TRBV6-1
d_call: TRBD1
cdr3_nt: TGTGCCAGCAGGGAGACAGGGGGCAATGAGCAGTTCTTC
cdr3_aa: CASRETGGNEQFF

clone_size: NA
j_call: TRBJ1-1
v_call: TRBV9
d_call: NA
cdr3_nt: TGTGCCAGCAGCAGTGGAGCCACTGAAGCTTTCTTT
cdr3_aa: CASSSGATEAFF

clone_size: many
j_call: TRBJ2-1
v_call: TRBV7-2
d_call: NA
cdr3_nt: TGTGCCAGCAGCTTAGCGGGAGCTAGAGGCAATGAGCAGTTCTTC
cdr3_aa: CASSLAGARGNEQFF

clone_size: once
j_call: TRBJ1-4
v_call: TRBV20-1
d_call: NA
cdr3_nt: TGCAGTGCTAAGGGGTCAGGGGAAAAACTGTTTTTT
cdr3_aa: CSAKGSGEKLFF

clone_size: many
j_call: TRBJ2-7
v_call: TRBV11-3
d_call: TRBD1
cdr3_nt: TGTGCCAGCAGCTTAGCTGTGGGACAGGTCTACGAGCAGTACTTC
cdr3_aa: CASSLAVGQVYEQYF

clone_size: many
j_call: TRBJ2-2
v_call: TRBV6-1
d_call: TRBD1
cdr3_nt: TGTGCCAGCACCCCAGGGGGCGCGAACACCGGGGAGCTGTTTTTT
cdr3_aa: CASTPGGANTGELFF

clone_size: few
j_call: TRBJ1-3
v_call: TRBV15
d_call: NA
cdr3_nt: TGTGCCACCAGTTCAGGGTTGGGCAACACCATATATTTT
cdr3_aa: CATSSGLGNTIYF

clone_size: many
j_call: TRBJ1-4
v_call: TRBV30
d_call: TRBD1
cdr3_nt: TGTGCCTGGAGCGTAAAGACAGGGGTGAATGAAAAACTGTTTTTT
cdr3_aa: CAWSVKTGVNEKLFF

clone_size: many
j_call: TRBJ2-7
v_call: TRBV5-5
d_call: NA
cdr3_nt: TGTGCCAGCAGCCGCCCAGAAGGCAACGAGCAGTACTTC
cdr3_aa: CASSRPEGNEQYF

clone_size: many
j_call: TRBJ1-5
v_call: TRBV24-1
d_call: TRBD1
cdr3_nt: TGTGCCACCCGACAGGGGGGGAGGCAGCCCCAGCATTTT
cdr3_aa: CATRQGGRQPQHF

clone_size: many
j_call: TRBJ1-5
v_call: TRBV4-1
d_call: NA
cdr3_nt: TGCGCCAGCAGCCAGGGGCCAGTAGGTCAGCCCCAGCATTTT
cdr3_aa: CASSQGPVGQPQHF

clone_size: many
j_call: TRBJ1-5
v_call: TRBV28
d_call: TRBD1
cdr3_nt: TGTGCCAGCAGTTTACGGACAGGGGTAGCTCAGCCCCAGCATTTT
cdr3_aa: CASSLRTGVAQPQHF

clone_size: many
j_call: TRBJ1-4
v_call: TRBV10-2
d_call: NA
cdr3_nt: TGCGCCAGCAGTGAGTCGACTGGGGGTATCGAAAAACTGTTTTTT
cdr3_aa: CASSESTGGIEKLFF

clone_size: many
j_call: TRBJ1-1
v_call: TRBV7-9
d_call: TRBD1
cdr3_nt: TGTGCCAGCAGCTTGACAGGGGACACTGAAGCTTTCTTT
cdr3_aa: CASSLTGDTEAFF

clone_size: NA
j_call: TRBJ2-2
v_call: TRBV11-2
d_call: TRBD2
cdr3_nt: TGTGCCAGCAGCTTAGTAGCGGGTATGAACACCAGGGAGCTGTTTTTT
cdr3_aa: CASSLVAGMNTRELFF

clone_size: many
j_call: TRBJ2-1
v_call: TRBV10-3
d_call: NA
cdr3_nt: TGTGCCATCATGGATCAGAATTACAATGAGCAGTTCTTC
cdr3_aa: CAIMDQNYNEQFF

clone_size: many
j_call: TRBJ2-3
v_call: TRBV10-3
d_call: NA
cdr3_nt: TGTGCCATCAGTGAGTCCATGGAATATACGCAGTATTTT
cdr3_aa: CAISESMEYTQYF

clone_size: NA
j_call: TRBJ2-5
v_call: TRBV11-2
d_call: TRBD1
cdr3_nt: TGTGCCAGCAGCCTAGAAGGGGGCCGAGAGACCCAGTACTTC
cdr3_aa: CASSLEGGRETQYF

clone_size: many
j_call: TRBJ2-6
v_call: TRBV6-1
d_call: NA
cdr3_nt: TGTGCCAGCAGTGCAACTGGGGCCAACGTCCTGACTTTC
cdr3_aa: CASSATGANVLTF

clone_size: many
j_call: TRBJ2-4
v_call: TRBV6-1
d_call: NA
cdr3_nt: TGTGCCAGCAGTGAATGGGCAGAAAAAAACATTCAGTACTTC
cdr3_aa: CASSEWAEKNIQYF

clone_size: many
j_call: TRBJ1-4
v_call: TRBV28
d_call: TRBD1
cdr3_nt: TGTGCCAGCAGGGGACTCGGACAGGGTACGCGAGAAAAACTGTTTTTT
cdr3_aa: CASRGLGQGTREKLFF

clone_size: NA
j_call: TRBJ1-2
v_call: TRBV9
d_call: TRBD1
cdr3_nt: TGTGCCAGCAAGGGGGCGAGTGGCTACACCTTC
cdr3_aa: CASKGASGYTF

clone_size: many
j_call: TRBJ2-3
v_call: TRBV19
d_call: TRBD2
cdr3_nt: TGTGCCAGTAGTATAGGGGGACTAGCAAGATGGGGAGATACGCAGTATTTT
cdr3_aa: CASSIGGLARWGDTQYF

clone_size: NA
j_call: TRBJ1-4
v_call: TRBV28
d_call: NA
cdr3_nt: TGTGCCAGCACCTACACGGACATGGGAAGCGAAAAACTGTTTTTT
cdr3_aa: CASTYTDMGSEKLFF

clone_size: many
j_call: TRBJ2-3
v_call: TRBV9
d_call: NA
cdr3_nt: TGTGCCAGCAGCGTAGATGGCAGGGCAGATACGCAGTATTTT
cdr3_aa: CASSVDGRADTQYF

clone_size: many
j_call: TRBJ1-5
v_call: TRBV9
d_call: NA
cdr3_nt: TGTGCCAGCAGCGCAGGGGACAGCAATCAGCCCCAGCATTTT
cdr3_aa: CASSAGDSNQPQHF

clone_size: many
j_call: TRBJ2-3
v_call: TRBV9
d_call: TRBD1
cdr3_nt: TGTGCCAGCAGCGTCGCCGGACAGGGTTTATCAGATACGCAGTATTTT
cdr3_aa: CASSVAGQGLSDTQYF

clone_size: many
j_call: TRBJ2-7
v_call: TRBV5-1
d_call: NA
cdr3_nt: TGCGCCAGCAGTTATGGGGGCCAGGGAAACTACGAGCAGTACTTC
cdr3_aa: CASSYGGQGNYEQYF

clone_size: many
j_call: TRBJ2-1
v_call: TRBV6-1
d_call: TRBD2
cdr3_nt: TGTGCCAGCAGTGAGGGGGCTAGCGGGCTTCTTCAGTTCTTC
cdr3_aa: CASSEGASGLLQFF

clone_size: many
j_call: TRBJ2-7
v_call: TRBV5-1
d_call: NA
cdr3_nt: TGCGCCAGCACCCACCGGGGGACGGACTCCTACGAGCAGTACTTC
cdr3_aa: CASTHRGTDSYEQYF

clone_size: once
j_call: TRBJ2-7
v_call: TRBV11-3
d_call: TRBD2
cdr3_nt: TGTGCCAGCAGCCCCGCGGTAACTAGCGGTAACGAGCAGTACTTC
cdr3_aa: CASSPAVTSGNEQYF

clone_size: NA
j_call: TRBJ2-6
v_call: TRBV6-1
d_call: NA
cdr3_nt: TGTGCCAGCAGTCAAAGTAGCGCTCGGGCCAACGTCCTGACTTTC
cdr3_aa: CASSQSSARANVLTF

clone_size: many
j_call: TRBJ2-7
v_call: TRBV28
d_call: NA
cdr3_nt: TGTGCCAGCAAGCACTACGAGCAGTACTTC
cdr3_aa: CASKHYEQYF

clone_size: many
j_call: TRBJ1-4
v_call: TRBV2
d_call: TRBD1
cdr3_nt: TGTGCCAGCAGTGTCCAGGGGGCTGAAAATGAAAAACTGTTTTTT
cdr3_aa: CASSVQGAENEKLFF

clone_size: once
j_call: TRBJ1-2
v_call: TRBV20-1
d_call: TRBD1
cdr3_nt: TGCAGTGCTGCTCAGGGGGCCGCGTCTAACTATGGCTACACCTTC
cdr3_aa: CSAAQGAASNYGYTF

clone_size: once
j_call: TRBJ2-6
v_call: TRBV4-3
d_call: NA
cdr3_nt: TGCGCCAGCAGCCAAGATCCGACGTCTGGGGCCAACGTCCTGACTTTC
cdr3_aa: CASSQDPTSGANVLTF

clone_size: many
j_call: TRBJ2-1
v_call: TRBV27
d_call: TRBD2
cdr3_nt: TGTGCCAGCAGTAAATGGAGCGGGGTTGGGAACAATGAGCAGTTCTTC
cdr3_aa: CASSKWSGVGNNEQFF

clone_size: many
j_call: TRBJ2-5
v_call: TRBV6-1
d_call: NA
cdr3_nt: TGTGCCAGCAGTAACAAAGCCACTCGGGAGACCCAGTACTTC
cdr3_aa: CASSNKATRETQYF

clone_size: many
j_call: TRBJ2-7
v_call: TRBV30
d_call: NA
cdr3_nt: TGTGCCTGGAGCCGGGGACACCAATACGAGCAGTACTTC
cdr3_aa: CAWSRGHQYEQYF

clone_size: many
j_call: TRBJ1-1
v_call: TRBV7-6
d_call: NA
cdr3_nt: TGTGCCAGCAGTCAGGGAGGGACTGAAGCTTTCTTT
cdr3_aa: CASSQGGTEAFF

clone_size: NA
j_call: TRBJ1-1
v_call: TRBV7-9
d_call: NA
cdr3_nt: TGTGCCAGCAACTCGAGCGGGAGAGGATACACTGAAGCTTTCTTT
cdr3_aa: CASNSSGRGYTEAFF

clone_size: many
j_call: TRBJ2-3
v_call: TRBV10-3
d_call: TRBD2
cdr3_nt: TGTGCCATCCTAGTAGCGGGAGAGGCTACGCAGTATTTT
cdr3_aa: CAILVAGEATQYF

clone_size: few
j_call: TRBJ1-6
v_call: TRBV6-2/TRBV6-3
d_call: TRBD1
cdr3_nt: TGTGCCAGCAAGTCCGGGACAGGTTCCTCCCGGGGTTCACCCCTCCACTTT
cdr3_aa: CASKSGTGSSRGSPLHF

clone_size: many
j_call: TRBJ2-1
v_call: TRBV3-1
d_call: NA
cdr3_nt: TGTGCCAGCAGCCAAGATGGAGGGAATGAGCAGTTCTTC
cdr3_aa: CASSQDGGNEQFF

clone_size: NA
j_call: TRBJ1-2
v_call: TRBV28
d_call: NA
cdr3_nt: TGTGCCAGCAGTTTATTGGGGTTAGACTATGGCTACACCTTC
cdr3_aa: CASSLLGLDYGYTF

clone_size: NA
j_call: TRBJ2-2
v_call: TRBV24-1
d_call: TRBD1
cdr3_nt: TGTGCCGTATGGTTTTCAGGGGGCCTGTTTTTT
cdr3_aa: CAVWFSGGLFF

clone_size: NA
j_call: TRBJ1-1
v_call: TRBV20-1
d_call: NA
cdr3_nt: TGCAGTGCCACGGTCCTAATTAACACTGAAGCTTTCTTT
cdr3_aa: CSATVLINTEAFF

clone_size: many
j_call: TRBJ1-1
v_call: TRBV3-1
d_call: NA
cdr3_nt: TGTGCCAGCAGCCAAATAGGGACTGAAGCTTTCTTT
cdr3_aa: CASSQIGTEAFF

clone_size: many
j_call: TRBJ1-6
v_call: TRBV3-1
d_call: NA
cdr3_nt: TGTGCCAGCAGCCAAGGATTGGGCCCCGGGTCACCCCTCCACTTT
cdr3_aa: CASSQGLGPGSPLHF

clone_size: many
j_call: TRBJ2-7
v_call: TRBV27
d_call: NA
cdr3_nt: TGTGCCAGCAGCACCAGGGGACACGAGCAGTACTTC
cdr3_aa: CASSTRGHEQYF

clone_size: many
j_call: TRBJ1-6
v_call: TRBV14
d_call: TRBD1
cdr3_nt: TGTGCCAGCAGCCAGGGCCCCGGACAGGGCCCATTTTCACCCCTCCACTTT
cdr3_aa: CASSQGPGQGPFSPLHF

clone_size: many
j_call: TRBJ1-5
v_call: TRBV12-3/TRBV12-4
d_call: NA
cdr3_nt: TGTGCCAGCAGTCTGGAGGGATCTGCAATTCAGCCCCAGCATTTT
cdr3_aa: CASSLEGSAIQPQHF

clone_size: many
j_call: TRBJ1-4
v_call: TRBV18
d_call: NA
cdr3_nt: TGTGCCAGCTCTCGGGGACAAGAAGAAAAACTGTTTTTT
cdr3_aa: CASSRGQEEKLFF